The clone carrying this TCR beta chain was counted at least ten times. Its antigen remains unidentified. The sample originates from a study of T cell repertoires in cytomegalovirus infection. Whole-study context: Based on public TCR beta signatures, there were indications of CMV infection and of a matching HLA type.

Notes on the study in general: Of the TCR beta families, the public ones yielded a cumulative frequency that identified carriers of CMV plus the relevant HLA. The ex vivo response was dominated by HLA-C-restricted CMV-specific TCR beta clonotypes.

TCRdb ran MiXCR on the reads and lists one entry per CDR3 protein. The table lists tens of thousands of distinct CDR3 sequences, approximately 40% of them singletons. The CDR3 consists of 16 residues. Trimming cost V 5 bases and J 2 bases; bases outside gene matches: 7. CDR1 is SGHVS and CDR2 is FNYEAQ in the germline V gene. The chain has TRBV7-6 and TRBJ2-1; 9 bases are shared with TRBD1. The input for sequencing was CD8+ T cells from cultured PBMCs, taken from culture after CMV antigen stimulation. The TCR sequence derives from a human donor in good health (CMV status not recorded). Some clones in this sample may be carry-over from other donors' samples. In DNA form, the CDR3 reads TGTGCCAGCAGCACAGGGACAGGGTCGGCCTACAATGAGCAGTTCTTC. Translating gives CASSTGTGSAYNEQFF.